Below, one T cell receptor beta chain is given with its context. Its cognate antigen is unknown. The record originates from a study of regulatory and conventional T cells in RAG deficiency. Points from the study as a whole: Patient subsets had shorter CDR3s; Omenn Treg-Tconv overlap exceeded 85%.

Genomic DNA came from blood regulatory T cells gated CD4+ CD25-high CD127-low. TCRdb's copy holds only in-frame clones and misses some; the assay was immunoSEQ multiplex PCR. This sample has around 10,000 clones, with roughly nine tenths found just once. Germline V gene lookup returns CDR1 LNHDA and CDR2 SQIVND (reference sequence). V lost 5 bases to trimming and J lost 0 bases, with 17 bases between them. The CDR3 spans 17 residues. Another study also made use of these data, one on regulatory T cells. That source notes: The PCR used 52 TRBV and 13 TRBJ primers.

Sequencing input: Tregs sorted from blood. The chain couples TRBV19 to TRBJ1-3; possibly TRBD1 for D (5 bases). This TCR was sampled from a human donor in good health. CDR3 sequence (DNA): TGTGCCAGTAGTGCTGCGCTGGGACGTTTCTCTGGAAACACCATATATTTT. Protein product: CASSAALGRFSGNTIYF.